The source of this TCR beta chain is a study of Ad26.COV2.S vaccination and SARS-CoV-2 variants. Study as a whole: Participants got Ad26.COV2.S intramuscularly, once or twice 56 days apart.

Clones were sequenced by immunoSEQ multiplex PCR, and TCRdb holds only the in-frame ones, with some missing. The table records 350,000 to 500,000 clones, roughly 87% of them present only once. This clone has only a few counts. As yet, its antigen is unknown. The treatment is: 15 to 20 received Ad26.COV2.S at low or high dose, single or two shots; roughly five received placebo; per-sample allocation not given. Following the first vaccine or placebo injection, samples were taken on day 63. Study-wide points: After vaccination, substantial breadth of spike-specific CD8+ and CD4+ responses was reported.

The CDR3 has 13 residues. Trimming removed 6 bases at V and 5 bases at J, with 16 bases between. The germline CDR1 and CDR2 sequences are SQVTM and ANQGSEA. The chain is built from TRBV29-1 and TRBJ1-2, with D tentatively TRBD1 (5 bases). The sample consisted of peripheral blood, taken in a trial of Ad26.COV2.S vaccine versus placebo. This sequence was found in a person aged 18 to 65 who received the Ad26.COV2.S COVID-19 vaccine or a placebo. CDR3 sequence reads: CSVVRAGMYGYTF. The CDR3 nucleotides read TGCAGCGTGGTCCGGGCAGGGATGTATGGCTACACCTTC.